The 32 T cell receptor beta chains in this list originate from one sample, sequenced in a study of T cell responses to AZD1222 COVID-19 vaccine. Produced via immunoSEQ multiplex PCR; TCRdb's table is partial and in-frame only. The table lists tens of thousands of clones, approximately 90% of them singletons. This sample comprised peripheral blood, obtained on day 0 of MenACWY control vaccination. The receptors shown here come from an adult in good health.

The chain links TRBV6-6 to TRBJ1-2; D might be TRBD1 (5 bases). V was shortened by 5 bases and J by 2 bases, with 18 bases between the two germline ends. Per the germline V gene, CDR1 is MNHNY and CDR2 is SVGAGI (reference sequence). The CDR3 has 16 amino acids. The CDR3 sequence is CASSPRRGYANYGYTF. The CDR3 nucleotides are TGTGCCAGCAGTCCCCGTAGGGGATACGCCAACTATGGCTACACCTTC.

The genes are TRBV6-1 and TRBJ1-2, with 9 bases lining up with TRBD1. The CDR3 contains 15 residues. Germline CDR1 reads MNHNS; CDR2 reads SASEGT. Trimming took 2 bases from V and 1 from J; bases not matched to a gene: 2. CDR3 loop: CASSERDRDNYGYTF. The CDR3 region has the DNA TGTGCCAGCAGTGAACGGGACAGGGATAACTATGGCTACACCTTC.

The V gene is TRBV30, the J gene TRBJ1-2; maybe TRBD1 (6 bases). Trimming removed 0 bases at V and 8 bases at J, with 16 bases between. The CDR3 extends over 14 amino acids. Germline assignment: CDR1 GTSNPN and CDR2 SVGIG (reference sequence). This CDR3 reads CAWSVMGTGGGYTF. CDR3 bases: TGTGCCTGGAGTGTAATGGGGACGGGGGGCGGCTACACCTTC.

The chain combines TRBV7-6 with TRBJ2-3, with TRBD1 as a possible D gene (5 bases). The CDR3 is made up of 15 amino acids. V was shortened by 2 bases and J by 3 bases, with 12 bases between the two germline ends. Germline V CDR1 and CDR2: SGHVS, FNYEAQ. The CDR3 region has the DNA TGTGCCAGCAGCTTATGGGGCGCGGAAACAGATACGCAGTATTTT. This sequence encodes CASSLWGAETDTQYF. The full variable domain, with the rest looked up from reference TRBV7-6 and TRBJ2-3, is GAGVSQSPRYKVTKRGQDVALRCDPISGHVSLYWYRQALGQGPEFLTYFNYEAQQDKSGLPNDRFSAERPEGSISTLTIQRTEQRDSAMYRCASSLWGAETDTQYFGPGTRLTVL.

The V and J genes are TRBV7-8 and TRBJ1-1; the D gene is possibly TRBD1 (5 bases). This CDR3 is built from 12 residues. With 4 bases removed from V and 11 bases from J, the gap between germline ends came to 14 bases. CDR1 and CDR2 from the germline V gene are SGHVS and FQNEAQ. The CDR3 spells CASSSFSRGAFF. CDR3 nucleotides: TGTGCCAGCAGCTCATTTTCCCGGGGGGCTTTCTTT. The variable domain in full, completed from reference TRBV7-8 and TRBJ1-1, reads GAGVSQSPRYKVAKRGQDVALRCDPISGHVSLFWYQQALGQGPEFLTYFQNEAQLDKSGLPSDRFFAERPEGSVSTLKIQRTQQEDSAVYLCASSSFSRGAFFGQGTRLTVV.

This chain uses TRBV3-1 (or the pseudogene TRBV3-2) with TRBJ2-3, with TRBD2 matching 11 bases. The CDR3 extends over 17 amino acids. Trimming removed 1 base from V and 4 bases from J; junction bases left unmatched: 7. Germline-derived CDR1 and CDR2 are LGHDT and YNNKEL (reference sequence). CDR3 amino acids: CASSQGALAGGSDTQYF. The CDR3 DNA reads TGTGCCAGCAGCCAAGGCGCGCTAGCGGGAGGTTCAGATACGCAGTATTTT.

The J gene is TRBJ2-7, the V gene TRBV28; 9 bases agree with TRBD1. Germline V gene sequence: CDR1 MDHEN, CDR2 SYDVKM. Germline trimming cut 10 bases from V and 6 bases from J; bases unmatched to any gene: 13. This CDR3 is built from 14 residues. CDR3 residues: CATVGGTGRLEQYF. In nucleotides, the CDR3 is TGTGCCACCGTCGGAGGGACAGGGCGGCTCGAGCAGTACTTC.

The chain combines TRBV29-1 with TRBJ2-5; D is unresolved. Germline assignment: CDR1 SQVTM and CDR2 ANQGSEA. The CDR3 is 13 residues long. V dropped 1 base and J dropped 2 bases, with 8 bases sitting between them. CDR3 nucleotides: TGCAGCGTTGAAGTCCACGCGCAAGAGACCCAGTACTTC. Translation: CSVEVHAQETQYF.

J is TRBJ1-2 and V is TRBV5-1; D remains unclear. Germline-derived CDR1 and CDR2 are SGHRS and YFSETQ. CDR3 length equals 14 residues. V was trimmed by 1 base and J by 2 bases, leaving 9 bases between them. In DNA form, the CDR3 reads TGCGCCAGCAGCTTGCACAGTTCAAACTATGGCTACACCTTC. This encodes CASSLHSSNYGYTF.

The gene calls are TRBV30 and TRBJ1-5; 8 positions match TRBD1. The CDR3 has 14 amino acids. Germline V lookup: CDR1 GTSNPN, CDR2 SVGIG (reference sequence). V trimming: 0 bases; J trimming: 5 bases; junction bases outside the gene matches: 3. The CDR3 region is CAWSVGTGHQPQHF. The CDR3 nucleotides read TGTGCCTGGAGTGTAGGGACAGGTCATCAGCCCCAGCATTTT.

The chain combines TRBV7-9 with TRBJ2-5; the D gene is possibly TRBD2 (7 bases). Trimming cost V 3 bases and J 5 bases, with 10 bases left between them. The CDR3 has 13 amino acids. Per germline, CDR1 SEHNR and CDR2 FQNEAQ (reference sequence). The CDR3 loop reads CASSLGGLETQYF. The DNA for the CDR3 is TGTGCCAGCAGCTTGGGGGGGCTGGAGACCCAGTACTTC.

This chain uses TRBV6-1 with TRBJ1-1; possibly TRBD1 for D (6 bases). V shed 1 base and J shed 0 bases, with 9 bases lying between them. CDR1 is MNHNS, CDR2 SASEGT, per germline. The CDR3 has 15 amino acids. For the CDR3, the DNA is TGTGCCAGCAGTGAAGGGGCAGGGGTGAACACTGAAGCTTTCTTT. Encoded protein: CASSEGAGVNTEAFF.

This chain connects TRBV29-1 to TRBJ2-4; possibly TRBD1 for D (5 bases). Germline CDR1 reads SQVTM; CDR2 reads ANQGSEA. This CDR3 has 16 residues. The V and J ends lost 4 bases and 0 bases respectively, with 16 bases between them. The CDR3 DNA reads as TGCAGCGTTGCCCCAACGAGACAGCGAGCCAAAAACATTCAGTACTTC. Translation gives CSVAPTRQRAKNIQYF.

The rearrangement uses TRBV19 and TRBJ2-3, with 9 bases that match TRBD2. This CDR3 region has 18 residues. V gave up 1 base and J gave up 4 bases; unmatched junction bases: 12. CDR1 is LNHDA and CDR2 is SQIVND in the germline V gene (reference sequence). As DNA, the CDR3 is TGTGCCAGTAGTATAGTGCCGGCGGGAGGGCCCCTCGCAGATACGCAGTATTTT. Protein sequence: CASSIVPAGGPLADTQYF.

This chain links TRBV4-1 with TRBJ2-1, with TRBD2 matching over 14 bases. CDR3 length: 18 residues. CDR1 is MGHRA and CDR2 is YSYEKL in the germline V gene. The V gene end was trimmed by 4 bases and the J gene end by 7 bases; junction bases not matched to a gene: 12. The CDR3 nucleotides read TGCGCCAGCAGCCCAAGTACTGCCGGGACTAGCGGGAGTAATGAGCAGTTCTTC. Translating gives CASSPSTAGTSGSNEQFF.

The chain joins TRBV5-6 to TRBJ1-5; weak D call: TRBD1 (5 bases). Germline loops: CDR1 SGHDT, CDR2 YYEEEE. Trimming removed 7 bases from V and 4 bases from J, with 18 bases in between. This CDR3 is 15 amino acids long. The CDR3 is CASSLGTGPNQPQHF. The CDR3 DNA reads as TGTGCCAGCTCTCTCGGGACGGGGCCGAATCAGCCCCAGCATTTT.

This clone has only one observation. The chain couples TRBV28 to TRBJ1-5, with unresolved D. CDR1 and CDR2 from the germline V gene are MDHEN and SYDVKM. This CDR3 is built from 16 residues. Trimming took 3 bases from V and 1 from J, leaving 13 bases between them. CDR3 sequence (DNA): TGTGCCAGCAGTTTTTACGCCAGAGGGAGCAATCAGCCCCAGCATTTT. It codes for CASSFYARGSNQPQHF.

This clone has a single count. The rearrangement uses TRBV10-3 and TRBJ1-6; 7 nucleotides agree with TRBD1. This CDR3 has 14 residues. With V trimmed by 4 bases and J by 7 bases, 4 bases remained unmatched. The germline gives CDR1 ENHRY, CDR2 SYGVKD. The CDR3 bases are TGTGCCATCAGTGTCGGACAGGAGAATTCACCCCTCCACTTT. Translated: CAISVGQENSPLHF.

The rearrangement links TRBV30 to TRBJ2-7; the match to TRBD2 covers 10 bases. J gave up 4 bases and V 8 bases, and 11 bases lay outside the gene matches. The CDR3 loop spans 14 amino acids. Germline V lookup: CDR1 GTSNPN, CDR2 SVGIG (reference sequence). CDR3 protein: CAGTKREGWYEQYF. The CDR3 DNA sequence: TGTGCCGGGACTAAGCGGGAGGGCTGGTACGAGCAGTACTTC. Supplemented by reference TRBV30 and TRBJ2-7, the full variable domain reads SQTIHQWPATLVQPVGSPLSLECTVEGTSNPNLYWYRQAAGRGLQLLFYSVGIGQISSEVPQNLSASRPQDRQFILSSKKLLLSDSGFYLCAGTKREGWYEQYFGPGTRLTVT.

The rearrangement links TRBV4-2 to TRBJ2-7; the D call may be TRBD1 or TRBD2 (5 bases each). The V end was cut by 4 bases, the J end by 0 bases, with 10 bases between. CDR1 and CDR2 (germline): LGHNA, YNFKEQ. This CDR3 has 14 residues. The CDR3 is CASSLLGDSYEQYF. Written as DNA, the CDR3 is TGTGCCAGCAGCCTACTGGGGGACTCCTACGAGCAGTACTTC.

This clone was counted only a few times. The rearrangement uses TRBV27 and TRBJ2-7; 8 nucleotides match TRBD2. The ends lost 3 bases at V and 3 bases at J; junction bases unmatched: 7. This CDR3 is built from 15 residues. CDR1 is MNHEY, CDR2 SMNVEV, per germline (reference sequence). This CDR3 is CASSLTSVGVYEQYF. DNA of the CDR3: TGTGCCAGCAGTTTGACTAGCGTGGGAGTCTACGAGCAGTACTTC.

The J gene is TRBJ2-5, the V gene TRBV7-9, with D perhaps matching TRBD2 (6 bases). The CDR3 sequence is 14 residues long. Trimming shortened V by 0 bases and J by 7 bases, and 12 bases separated the two germline ends. Germline CDR1 and CDR2: SEHNR and FQNEAQ (reference sequence). The CDR3 is CASSLAQEEGTQYF. DNA of the CDR3: TGTGCCAGCAGCTTAGCGCAGGAGGAGGGGACCCAGTACTTC.

The rearrangement joins TRBV6-6 to TRBJ1-2; D is ambiguous. Germline CDR1 is MNHNY and CDR2 is SVGAGI (reference sequence). This CDR3 has 12 residues. V gave up 7 bases and J gave up 6 bases, with 12 bases separating them. The CDR3: CASNVPLDGYTF. In nucleotides, the CDR3 is TGTGCCAGCAATGTTCCTTTGGATGGCTACACCTTC.

The chain couples TRBV28 to TRBJ2-5; 8 bases map to TRBD2. The CDR3 sequence is 14 residues long. Trimming took 6 bases from V and 4 from J; bases not matched to a gene: 7. Per germline, CDR1 MDHEN and CDR2 SYDVKM. This CDR3 reads CASRVRSGGETQYF. Written as DNA, the CDR3 is TGTGCCAGCAGGGTACGGAGCGGGGGAGAGACCCAGTACTTC.

V and J are TRBV7-9 and TRBJ2-3; no reliable D call. V lost 5 bases and J lost 4, with 16 bases in between. This CDR3 region has 15 residues. Germline V gives CDR1 SEHNR, CDR2 FQNEAQ (reference sequence). In nucleotides, the CDR3 is TGTGCCAGCAGCCCCGGACCGTCGCCCCCAGATACGCAGTATTTT. Encoded protein: CASSPGPSPPDTQYF.

This chain connects TRBV14 to TRBJ2-7; TRBD2 matches at 7 bases. The CDR3 spans 15 residues. The V gene's germline CDR1 is SGHDN and CDR2 FVKESK. J gave up 2 bases and V 1 base, and 5 bases lay outside the gene matches. Here the CDR3 DNA reads TGTGCCAGCAGCCAAGTCCCTAGCGGCCCCTACGAGCAGTACTTC. It codes for CASSQVPSGPYEQYF.

For the CDR3, the DNA is TGTGCCAGCAGCTTCCCCGGGACAGGGGGACGGAATGAGCAGTTCTTC. Residues: CASSFPGTGGRNEQFF. The chain has TRBV11-2 and TRBJ2-1; 11 nucleotides align to TRBD1. This CDR3 has 16 amino acids. CDR1 and CDR2 (germline): SGHAT, FQNNGV. V lost 3 bases to trimming and J lost 7 bases; unmatched junction nucleotides: 8.

The chain uses TRBV3-1 (or the pseudogene TRBV3-2) and TRBJ2-1; possibly TRBD2 for D (6 bases). Trimming shortened V by 3 bases and J by 1 base, and 13 bases separated the two germline ends. CDR1 and CDR2 from the germline V gene are LGHDT and YNNKEL (reference sequence). This CDR3 is 16 amino acids long. CDR3 bases: TGTGCCAGCAGCCAGGATACTGCGGGGTCCTACAATGAGCAGTTCTTC. This gives the protein CASSQDTAGSYNEQFF.

The V call is TRBV18, the J call TRBJ1-6; D is possibly TRBD1 (5 bases). The germline gives CDR1 KGHSH, CDR2 LQKENI. Trimming took 2 bases from V and 10 from J, leaving 12 bases between them. CDR3 size: 14 residues. Here the CDR3 reads CASSPSGYESPLHF. The CDR3 nucleotides read TGTGCCAGCTCACCATCAGGGTATGAATCACCCCTCCACTTT.

V usage is TRBV5-4 and J usage is TRBJ2-3; D is possibly TRBD1 or TRBD2 (7 bases each). In germline, CDR1 is SGHNT, CDR2 YYREEE (reference sequence). V gave up 3 bases and J gave up 4 bases, with 21 bases separating them. The CDR3 consists of 17 residues. The CDR3 DNA sequence: TGTGCCAGCAGCTCAGGGGGTGTCGGGAGGTTTGCAGATACGCAGTATTTT. Translated, it gives CASSSGGVGRFADTQYF.

The chain recombines TRBV7-2 with TRBJ1-1, with D perhaps TRBD1 (6 bases). CDR3 size: 14 residues. Germline V CDR1 and CDR2: SGHTA, FQGNSA. V was shortened by 5 bases and J by 5 bases, with 15 bases between the two germline ends. CDR3 in DNA: TGTGCCAGCAGCCAGCCGGACAGAGGGACTGAAGCTTTCTTT. Translation gives CASSQPDRGTEAFF.

The rearrangement uses TRBV4-2 and TRBJ1-5; D is uncertain. This CDR3 comprises 14 residues. In germline, CDR1 is LGHNA, CDR2 YNFKEQ. V shed 1 base and J shed 4 bases, with 8 bases lying between them. The CDR3 DNA reads TGTGCCAGCAGCCAAGGACGAGCGAATCAGCCCCAGCATTTT. Protein: CASSQGRANQPQHF.